The 17 T cell receptor beta chains listed next were all sequenced from one sample in a study of control samples from healthy donors and cancer patients. The protocol was immunoSEQ multiplex PCR, while the TCRdb copy is restricted to in-frame clones and leaves out a portion. This table holds tens of thousands of clones, 65% to 85% found once. Sequencing used PBMCs. The receptors derive from a man aged 70 or older with lung cancer.

The V call is TRBV29-1, the J call TRBJ1-2; D might be TRBD1 (5 bases). Germline lookup yields CDR1 SQVTM and CDR2 ANQGSEA. The CDR3 sequence is 12 residues long. V lost 5 bases and J lost 2, with 9 bases in between. The CDR3 loop reads CSVPDRNYGYTF. The CDR3 nucleotides are TGCAGCGTTCCCGACAGAAACTATGGCTACACCTTC.

CDR3 DNA sequence: TGTGCTAGTGGTTTGGTTGTGGTTACAGATACGCAGTATTTT. Its translation: CASGLVVVTDTQYF. The chain is built from TRBV12-5 and TRBJ2-3; no firm D call. In germline, CDR1 is LGHNT, CDR2 FRNRAP. V lost 0 bases to trimming and J lost 3 bases, with 7 bases between them. CDR3 size: 14 residues.

The chain is built from TRBV4-2 and TRBJ1-2; the D is unclear. The CDR3 runs 11 residues. Between the trimmed V and J ends, which lost 4 bases and 6 bases, there was a span of 6 bases. Germline values: CDR1 LGHNA, CDR2 YNFKEQ. The CDR3 protein is CASSREDGYTF. The CDR3 bases are TGTGCCAGCAGCCGGGAGGATGGCTACACCTTC.

V gene TRBV19 combines with J gene TRBJ2-2; a weak D match, TRBD1 (6 bases). Per germline, CDR1 LNHDA and CDR2 SQIVND (reference sequence). The CDR3 has 14 amino acids. V was trimmed by 5 bases and J by 3 bases, leaving 10 bases between them. This CDR3 reads CASSRQAYTGELFF. The CDR3 nucleotides read TGTGCCAGTAGTCGACAGGCCTACACCGGGGAGCTGTTTTTT. The complete variable domain, with remaining parts taken from reference TRBV19 and TRBJ2-2, reads DGGITQSPKYLFRKEGQNVTLSCEQNLNHDAMYWYRQDPGQGLRLIYYSQIVNDFQKGDIAEGYSVSREKKESFPLTVTSAQKNPTAFYLCASSRQAYTGELFFGEGSRLTVL.

This chain connects TRBV19 to TRBJ2-2; D remains unclear. Per the germline V gene, CDR1 is LNHDA and CDR2 is SQIVND (reference sequence). V was trimmed by 6 bases and J by 2 bases, leaving 1 base between them. The CDR3 length is 11 residues. Here the CDR3 DNA reads TGTGCCAGTAGAAACACCGGGGAGCTGTTTTTT. Translated, it gives CASRNTGELFF.

The V and J genes are TRBV7-9 and TRBJ1-3; 7 positions agree with TRBD1. This CDR3 comprises 19 residues. J was trimmed by 0 bases and V by 4 bases; bases with no gene match: 15. Germline values: CDR1 SEHNR, CDR2 FQNEAQ (reference sequence). The CDR3 sequence is CASSSPKSYRGNSGNTIYF. CDR3 DNA sequence: TGTGCCAGCAGCTCCCCGAAATCGTACAGGGGAAACTCTGGAAACACCATATATTTT.

This sequence joins TRBV19 and TRBJ2-7; TRBD2 matches at 9 bases. The CDR3 consists of 15 residues. The V segment lost 3 bases and the J segment 7 bases; nucleotides outside the gene matches: 10. Germline CDR1 reads LNHDA; CDR2 reads SQIVND (reference sequence). CDR3 sequence reads: CASSIGGASGGEQYF. For the CDR3, the DNA is TGTGCCAGTAGTATCGGGGGGGCCAGCGGGGGGGAGCAGTACTTC.

The chain couples TRBV24-1 to TRBJ2-7; TRBD1 might be the D (6 bases). V was trimmed by 7 bases and J by 3 bases, leaving 15 bases between them. CDR3 length equals 14 residues. Per germline, CDR1 KGHDR and CDR2 SFDVKD. CDR3 nucleotide sequence: TGTGCCACCAGGACAGGAACGTCGGACTACGAGCAGTACTTC. It encodes CATRTGTSDYEQYF.

The CDR3 DNA is TGTGCCAGCAGTTCAACTCCTTCCTACGAGCAGTACTTC. This sequence encodes CASSSTPSYEQYF. The chain employs TRBV28 and TRBJ2-7; no clear D. CDR1 and CDR2 from the germline V gene are MDHEN and SYDVKM. Trimming removed 4 bases from V and 1 base from J, with 8 bases in between. The length of the CDR3 is 13 residues.

This clone appeared once. The chain recombines TRBV3-1 (or the pseudogene TRBV3-2) with TRBJ2-7; D possibly corresponds to TRBD2 (5 bases). This CDR3 spans 16 amino acids. Germline CDR1 LGHDT, CDR2 YNNKEL (reference sequence). The germline V and J ends were trimmed by 0 bases and 3 bases, with 15 bases remaining between them. As DNA, the CDR3 is TGTGCCAGCAGCCAAGACACTCGGCTAGCCCACTACGAGCAGTACTTC. Its translation is CASSQDTRLAHYEQYF.

The chain combines TRBV6-5 with TRBJ2-2, with a possible D match to TRBD1 (5 bases). Trimming removed 7 bases from V and 5 bases from J, with 11 bases in between. CDR3 length: 13 amino acids. The germline V gene has CDR1 MNHEY and CDR2 SVGAGI. Here the CDR3 reads CASNRQTTGELFF. DNA for the CDR3: TGTGCCAGCAATCGACAGACTACCGGGGAGCTGTTTTTT.

J is TRBJ1-2 and V is TRBV5-4, with D possibly matching TRBD1 (5 bases). V lost 4 bases and J lost 2, with 12 bases in between. The CDR3 is made up of 14 amino acids. Germline V gene lookup returns CDR1 SGHNT and CDR2 YYREEE (reference sequence). The CDR3 DNA reads TGTGCCAGCAGCGCATATCAGGGCAACTATGGCTACACCTTC. Translating gives CASSAYQGNYGYTF.

This chain joins TRBV27 and TRBJ2-1, with 7 bases identical to TRBD1. Unmatched junction bases numbered 10, after V lost 5 bases and J lost 6 bases. The germline V gene encodes CDR1 MNHEY and CDR2 SMNVEV (reference sequence). The CDR3 contains 15 residues. The CDR3 loop reads CASSPQGFLGNEQFF. In DNA form, the CDR3 reads TGTGCCAGCAGTCCACAGGGGTTCCTTGGCAATGAGCAGTTCTTC.

The CDR3 bases are TGTGCCAGTAGTCGTGAGGACAGGGGAGGGTACGAGCAGTACTTC. As protein: CASSREDRGGYEQYF. The J gene is TRBJ2-7, the V gene TRBV19, with 9 nucleotides matching TRBD1. The CDR3 is made up of 15 amino acids. The junction had 9 bases not matched to a gene; V was cut back by 5 bases and J by 4 bases. Germline V gene data show CDR1 as LNHDA and CDR2 as SQIVND (reference sequence).

The chain has TRBV6-5 and TRBJ2-1; D is unresolved. Germline values: CDR1 MNHEY, CDR2 SVGAGI. Trimming took 6 bases from V and 4 from J, leaving 10 bases between them. This CDR3 comprises 13 residues. CDR3 protein: CASSNPGYNEQFF. CDR3 bases: TGTGCCAGCAGCAACCCTGGGTACAATGAGCAGTTCTTC.

This chain connects TRBV20-1 to TRBJ1-1; possibly TRBD1 for D (5 bases). Germline V gene data show CDR1 as DFQATT and CDR2 as SNEGSKA (reference sequence). Deletions cut 0 bases from V and 8 bases from J, with 7 bases between. The CDR3 is 11 residues long. The CDR3 DNA sequence: TGCAGTGCTAGAGATTCAGGGGAAGCTTTCTTT. Its protein is CSARDSGEAFF.

The V gene is TRBV6-2 or TRBV6-3, the J gene TRBJ2-5; no clear D gene. Germline V lookup: CDR1 MNHEY, CDR2 SVGEGT. The V gene lost 2 bases and the J gene lost 3 bases, with 7 bases spanning the gap. This CDR3 is built from 13 residues. The CDR3 sequence is CASSYGNKETQYF. The CDR3 DNA reads TGTGCCAGCAGTTACGGCAACAAAGAGACCCAGTACTTC.